The entry below gives a single T cell receptor beta chain sequence along with its context. Its antigen remains unknown. Adjacent normal lung was taken at least 2 cm from tumor. These data originate in a study of T cells and copy number aberrations in small-cell lung cancer. General observations from the study: All specimens were formalin-fixed paraffin-embedded tissue, which is known to introduce sequencing artifacts.

Clones were sequenced by immunoSEQ multiplex PCR, and TCRdb holds only the in-frame ones, with some missing. The sample has over 2,000 clones, 79% seen once. The CDR3 covers 14 residues. Germline CDR1 and CDR2: MNHNS and SASEGT. With 3 bases removed from V and 4 bases from J, the gap between germline ends came to 11 bases. The chain links TRBV6-1 to TRBJ2-3; D gene uncertain. Sequencing input: normal tissue next to the tumor. This TCR came from a woman between 55 and 75 years old with small cell lung cancer. The CDR3 nucleotides are TGTGCCAGCAGTGAGGCGGTAAGGGCAGATACGCAGTATTTT. It specifies CASSEAVRADTQYF.